This entry describes one T cell receptor beta chain. The data derive from a study of blood T cell repertoires in COVID-19. About the research overall: Sources were T cells, B-cell-depleted T cells, or PBMCs; the material itself was cDNA or gDNA.

Method: immunoSEQ multiplex PCR; TCRdb's copy keeps in-frame clones and lacks some. The sample contains about 95,000 clones, around 90% of which appear only once. V shed 0 bases and J shed 0 bases, with 13 bases lying between them. The CDR3 contains 16 residues. CDR1 is GTSNPN and CDR2 is SVGIG in the germline V gene (reference sequence). The clonotype comes from a man aged 45 to 65 with COVID-19, enrolled during active disease. This chain links TRBV30 with TRBJ2-3; D uncertain. The sequencing sample was made of peripheral blood. This chain's CDR3 is CAWSVYSPASTDTQYF. CDR3 bases: TGTGCCTGGAGTGTATATAGTCCCGCCAGCACAGATACGCAGTATTTT. The entire variable domain, with the rest obtained from reference TRBV30 and TRBJ2-3, is as follows: SQTIHQWPATLVQPVGSPLSLECTVEGTSNPNLYWYRQAAGRGLQLLFYSVGIGQISSEVPQNLSASRPQDRQFILSSKKLLLSDSGFYLCAWSVYSPASTDTQYFGPGTRLTVL.